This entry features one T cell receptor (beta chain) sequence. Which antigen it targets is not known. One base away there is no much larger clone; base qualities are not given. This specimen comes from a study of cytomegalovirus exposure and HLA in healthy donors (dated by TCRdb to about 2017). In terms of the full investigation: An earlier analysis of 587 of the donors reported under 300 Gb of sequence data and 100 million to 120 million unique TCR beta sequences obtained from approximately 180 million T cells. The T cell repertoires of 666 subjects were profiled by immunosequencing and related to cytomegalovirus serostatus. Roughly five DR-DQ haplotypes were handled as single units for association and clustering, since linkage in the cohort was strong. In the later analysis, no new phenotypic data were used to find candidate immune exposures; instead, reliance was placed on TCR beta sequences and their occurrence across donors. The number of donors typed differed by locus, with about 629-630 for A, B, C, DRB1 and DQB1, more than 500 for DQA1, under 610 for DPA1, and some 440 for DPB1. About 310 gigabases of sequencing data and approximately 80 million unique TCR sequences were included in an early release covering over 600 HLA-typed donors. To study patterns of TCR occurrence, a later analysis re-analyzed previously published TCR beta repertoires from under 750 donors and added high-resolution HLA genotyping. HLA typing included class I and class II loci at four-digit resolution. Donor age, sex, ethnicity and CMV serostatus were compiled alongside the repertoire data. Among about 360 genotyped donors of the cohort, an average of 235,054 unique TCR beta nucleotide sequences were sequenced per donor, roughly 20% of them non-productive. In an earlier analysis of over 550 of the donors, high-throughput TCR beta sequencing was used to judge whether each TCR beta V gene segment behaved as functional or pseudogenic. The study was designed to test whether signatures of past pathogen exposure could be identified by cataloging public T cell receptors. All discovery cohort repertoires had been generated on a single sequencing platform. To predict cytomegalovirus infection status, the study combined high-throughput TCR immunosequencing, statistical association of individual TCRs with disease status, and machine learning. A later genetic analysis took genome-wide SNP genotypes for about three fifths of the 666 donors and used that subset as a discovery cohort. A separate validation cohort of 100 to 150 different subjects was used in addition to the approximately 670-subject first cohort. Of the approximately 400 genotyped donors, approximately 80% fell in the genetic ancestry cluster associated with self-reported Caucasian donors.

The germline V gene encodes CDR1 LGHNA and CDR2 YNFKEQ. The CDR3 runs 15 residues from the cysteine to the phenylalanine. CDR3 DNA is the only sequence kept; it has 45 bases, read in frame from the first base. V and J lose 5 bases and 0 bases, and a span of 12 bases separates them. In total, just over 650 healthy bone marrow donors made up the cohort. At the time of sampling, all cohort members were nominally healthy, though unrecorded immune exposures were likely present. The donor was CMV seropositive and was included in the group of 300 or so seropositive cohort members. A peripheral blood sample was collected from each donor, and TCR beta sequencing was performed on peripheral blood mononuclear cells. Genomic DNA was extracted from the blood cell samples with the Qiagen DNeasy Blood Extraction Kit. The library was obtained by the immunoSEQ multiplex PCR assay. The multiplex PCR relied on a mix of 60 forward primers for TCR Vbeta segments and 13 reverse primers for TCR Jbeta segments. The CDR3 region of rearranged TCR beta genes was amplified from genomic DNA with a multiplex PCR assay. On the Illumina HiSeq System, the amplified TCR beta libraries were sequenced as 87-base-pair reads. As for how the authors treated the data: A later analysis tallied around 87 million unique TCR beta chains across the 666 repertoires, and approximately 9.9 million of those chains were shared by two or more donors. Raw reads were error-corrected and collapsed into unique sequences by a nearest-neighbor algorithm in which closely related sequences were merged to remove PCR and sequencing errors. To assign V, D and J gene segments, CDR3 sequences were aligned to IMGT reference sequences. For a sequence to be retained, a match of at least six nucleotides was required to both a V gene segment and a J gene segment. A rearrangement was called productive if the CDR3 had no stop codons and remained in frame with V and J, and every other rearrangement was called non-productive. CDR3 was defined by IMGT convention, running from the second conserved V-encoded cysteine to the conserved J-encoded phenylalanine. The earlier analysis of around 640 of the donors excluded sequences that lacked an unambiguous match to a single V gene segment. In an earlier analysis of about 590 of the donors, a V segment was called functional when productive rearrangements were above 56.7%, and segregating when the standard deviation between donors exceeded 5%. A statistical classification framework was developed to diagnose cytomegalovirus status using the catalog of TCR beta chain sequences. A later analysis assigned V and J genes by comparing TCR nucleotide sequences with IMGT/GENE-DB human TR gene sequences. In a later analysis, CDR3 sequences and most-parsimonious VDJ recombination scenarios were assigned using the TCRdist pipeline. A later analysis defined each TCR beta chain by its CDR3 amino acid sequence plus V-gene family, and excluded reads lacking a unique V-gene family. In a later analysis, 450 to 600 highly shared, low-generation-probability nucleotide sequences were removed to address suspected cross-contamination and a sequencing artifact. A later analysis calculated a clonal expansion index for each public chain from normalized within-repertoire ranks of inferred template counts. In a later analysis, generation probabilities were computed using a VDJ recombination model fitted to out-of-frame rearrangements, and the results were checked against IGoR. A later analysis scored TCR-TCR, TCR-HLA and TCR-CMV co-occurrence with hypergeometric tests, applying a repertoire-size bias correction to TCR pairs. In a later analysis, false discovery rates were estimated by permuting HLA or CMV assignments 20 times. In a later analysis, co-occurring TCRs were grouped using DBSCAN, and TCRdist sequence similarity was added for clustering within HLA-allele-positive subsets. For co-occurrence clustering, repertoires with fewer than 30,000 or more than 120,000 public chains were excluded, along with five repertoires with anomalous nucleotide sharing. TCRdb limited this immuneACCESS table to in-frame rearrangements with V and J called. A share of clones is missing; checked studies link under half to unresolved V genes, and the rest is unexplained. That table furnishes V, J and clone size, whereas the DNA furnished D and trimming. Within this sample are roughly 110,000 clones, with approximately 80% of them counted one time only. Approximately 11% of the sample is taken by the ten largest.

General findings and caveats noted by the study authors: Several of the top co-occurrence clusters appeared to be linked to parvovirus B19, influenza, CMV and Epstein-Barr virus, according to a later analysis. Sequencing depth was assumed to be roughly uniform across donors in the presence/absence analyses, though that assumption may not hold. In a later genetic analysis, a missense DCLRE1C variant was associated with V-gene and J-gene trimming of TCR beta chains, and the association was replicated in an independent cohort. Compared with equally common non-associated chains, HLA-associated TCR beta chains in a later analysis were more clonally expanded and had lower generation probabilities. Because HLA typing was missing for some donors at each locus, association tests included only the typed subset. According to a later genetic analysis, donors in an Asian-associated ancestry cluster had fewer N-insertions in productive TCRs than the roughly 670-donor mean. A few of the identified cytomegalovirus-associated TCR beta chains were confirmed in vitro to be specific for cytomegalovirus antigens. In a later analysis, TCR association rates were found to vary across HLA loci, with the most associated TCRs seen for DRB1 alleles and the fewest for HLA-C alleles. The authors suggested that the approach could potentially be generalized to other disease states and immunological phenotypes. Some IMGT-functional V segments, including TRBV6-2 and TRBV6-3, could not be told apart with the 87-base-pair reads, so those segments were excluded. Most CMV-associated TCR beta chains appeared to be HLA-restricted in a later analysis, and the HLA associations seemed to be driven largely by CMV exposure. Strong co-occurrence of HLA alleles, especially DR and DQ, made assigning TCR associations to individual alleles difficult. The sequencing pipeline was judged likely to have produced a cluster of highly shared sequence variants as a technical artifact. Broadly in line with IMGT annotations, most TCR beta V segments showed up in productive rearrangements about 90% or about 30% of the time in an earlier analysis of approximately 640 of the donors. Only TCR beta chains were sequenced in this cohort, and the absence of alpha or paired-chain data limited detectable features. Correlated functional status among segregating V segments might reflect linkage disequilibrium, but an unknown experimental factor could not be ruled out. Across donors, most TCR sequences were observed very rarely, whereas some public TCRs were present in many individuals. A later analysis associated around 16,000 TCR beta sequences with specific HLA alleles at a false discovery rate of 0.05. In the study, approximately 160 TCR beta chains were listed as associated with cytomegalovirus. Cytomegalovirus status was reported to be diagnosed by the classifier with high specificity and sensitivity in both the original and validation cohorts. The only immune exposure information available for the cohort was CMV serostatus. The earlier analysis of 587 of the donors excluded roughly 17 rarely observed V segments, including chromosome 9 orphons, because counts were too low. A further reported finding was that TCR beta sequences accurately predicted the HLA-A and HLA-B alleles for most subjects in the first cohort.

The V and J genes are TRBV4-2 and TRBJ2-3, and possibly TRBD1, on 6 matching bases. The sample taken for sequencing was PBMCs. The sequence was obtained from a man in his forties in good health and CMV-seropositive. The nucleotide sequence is TGTGCCAGCAGCATAAAGGACAGTAGCACAGATACGCAGTATTTT. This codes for CASSIKDSSTDTQYF.